The rows below give T cell receptor beta chains drawn from one sample of a study of PD-1 blockade in classical Hodgkin lymphoma. TCRdb's copy holds only in-frame clones and misses some; the assay was immunoSEQ multiplex PCR. The table has around 9,600 clones, around 80% seen once; the top ten hold roughly 4.5%. Sequencing was performed on CD4+ T cells from blood, taken before the fourth cycle of nivolumab. The origin of the receptors is a human donor with classical Hodgkin lymphoma. Each CDR3 is given with its conserved first and last residue. Fields, in order: D gene, clone size, J gene, V gene, CDR3 DNA, CDR3 protein. D genes are given only for firm matches. Clone size, where shown, is once, few, many, or a class for clones that have expanded.

- - TRBJ1-3 TRBV28 TGTGCCAGCAGAGAAACAGTGAGAAACACCATATATTTT CASRETVRNTIYF
- once TRBJ1-4 TRBV5-6 TGTGCCAGCAGACTTGGGACGGGAGAAAAACTGTTTTTT CASRLGTGEKLFF
TRBD1 - TRBJ2-1 TRBV5-1 TGCGCCAGCAGCTTGGGACAGGGGGCAGTGAATGAGCAGTTCTTC CASSLGQGAVNEQFF
TRBD1 - TRBJ1-1 TRBV4-2 TGTGCCAGCAGCCGTCCCGGGACAGGGGACACTGAAGCTTTCTTT CASSRPGTGDTEAFF
- - TRBJ2-3 TRBV10-3 TGTGCCATCAGTGAGGGGAGTTCGAGCACAGATACGCAGTATTTT CAISEGSSSTDTQYF
TRBD2 - TRBJ2-3 TRBV7-2 TGTGCCAGCAGCCTAATGGGACTAGCGGGCACAGATACGCAGTATTTT CASSLMGLAGTDTQYF
- - TRBJ1-2 TRBV19 TGTGCCAGTAGTATAGATTCACGGCAAACATATGGCTACACCTTC CASSIDSRQTYGYTF
TRBD1 few TRBJ1-2 TRBV7-2 TGTGCCAGCAGCCCCTGGACAGGGGGCGAGGTCGGTGGCTACACCTTC CASSPWTGGEVGGYTF
TRBD1 - TRBJ1-2 TRBV28 TGTGCCAGCAGTTTACAGATTTTGGGACAGCGGAGCTACACCTTC CASSLQILGQRSYTF
- - TRBJ1-2 TRBV28 TGTGCCAGCAGTTTGGGGGAGGGCTACACCTTC CASSLGEGYTF
- once TRBJ2-6 TRBV6-4 TGTGCCAGCAGTGACACAGCCTCTGGGGCCAACGTCCTGACTTTC CASSDTASGANVLTF
- - TRBJ1-5 TRBV5-4 TGTGCCAGCAGCTTGGGTCCGGATCAGCCCCAGCATTTT CASSLGPDQPQHF
TRBD2 - TRBJ2-5 TRBV9 TGTGCCAGCAGCACCCATTCGGGACTAGCCCCCGGGGGCCAGTACTTC CASSTHSGLAPGGQYF
- - TRBJ2-5 TRBV7-9 TGTGCCACAGGACAGGCGGGGAGAGAGACCCAGTACTTC CATGQAGRETQYF
- - TRBJ2-1 TRBV28 TGTGCCAGCAGTTATGGGGGAGCGAATGAGCAGTTCTTC CASSYGGANEQFF
- once TRBJ1-3 TRBV7-2 TGTGCCAGCAGCTTAGGTCCGGGCTCTGGAAACACCATATATTTT CASSLGPGSGNTIYF
TRBD1 - TRBJ1-6 TRBV18 TGTGCCAGCTCGAATCGACAGGGGGCGGATAATTCACCCCTCCACTTT CASSNRQGADNSPLHF
- - TRBJ2-6 TRBV29-1 TGCAGCGTCAGGGACCTCAGCTCTGGGGCCAACGTCCTGACTTTC CSVRDLSSGANVLTF
TRBD2 once TRBJ2-7 TRBV28 TGTGCCAGCAGCCATACTAGCGGGGGGGCCTACGAGCAGTACTTC CASSHTSGGAYEQYF
TRBD1 - TRBJ1-3 TRBV6-5 TGTGCCAGCAGTAGGACAGGGGCTGGAAACACCATATATTTT CASSRTGAGNTIYF
TRBD2 - TRBJ2-5 TRBV11-2 TGTGCCAGCAGCCGGGGACTAGCGGACCAAGAGACCCAGTACTTC CASSRGLADQETQYF
- medium-sized TRBJ1-4 TRBV7-2 TGTGCCAGCAGCTTAGATAGCACTAATGAAAAACTGTTTTTT CASSLDSTNEKLFF
- - TRBJ2-1 TRBV5-1 TGCGCCAGCAGCTTGGGTGGGAGCCGGGGCTCCTACAATGAGCAGTTCTTC CASSLGGSRGSYNEQFF
- few TRBJ1-6 TRBV27 TGTGCCAGCAGTTCACAGGTTATTAGGAGTAATTCACCCCTCCACTTT CASSSQVIRSNSPLHF
- - TRBJ2-5 TRBV9 TGTGCCAGCAGCGTATCTCCCGAAGAGACCCAGTACTTC CASSVSPEETQYF
- - TRBJ2-2 TRBV25-1 TGTGCCAGCAGTAAAGCAGGGGCGAACACCGGGGAGCTGTTTTTT CASSKAGANTGELFF
- few TRBJ2-7 TRBV2 TGTGCCAGCAGTGGACAAATCGAGCCCTACGAGCAGTACTTC CASSGQIEPYEQYF
- - TRBJ1-2 TRBV2 TGTGCCAGCAGTGATGAGAGGGCAGGGGGCTACACCTTC CASSDERAGGYTF
- - TRBJ2-2 TRBV5-4 TGTGCCAGCAGCTTGGAGGGGTGGGACAAGAACACCGGGGAGCTGTTTTTT CASSLEGWDKNTGELFF
- - TRBJ2-2 TRBV7-8 TGTGCCAGCAGCTTACTCGGACACCCTTTCGCCCTGAACACCGGGGAGCTGTTTTTT CASSLLGHPFALNTGELFF
- - TRBJ1-1 TRBV7-3 TGTGCCAGCAGCTTAGAGCCCCAGAGCACTGAAGCTTTCTTT CASSLEPQSTEAFF
- few TRBJ1-2 TRBV4-3 TGCGCCAGCAGCCAAGCCTCTACAGAGCCGTGGCGAGGCTACACCTTC CASSQASTEPWRGYTF
- few TRBJ1-2 TRBV5-1 TGCGCCAGCAGCTTGCCCAGGGAGGGAGAGGGCTACACCTTC CASSLPREGEGYTF
- - TRBJ2-7 TRBV28 TGTGCCAGCATATCCTCGGGACGCCTAAGCTCCTACGAGCAGTACTTC CASISSGRLSSYEQYF
- - TRBJ2-7 TRBV11-3 TGTGCCAGCAGCCCCGGGGGGCGATTGAGTGAGCAGTACTTC CASSPGGRLSEQYF
TRBD1 - TRBJ2-1 TRBV2 TGTGCCACCAAGGGGGCCTCCTACAATGAGCAGTTCTTC CATKGASYNEQFF
- - TRBJ1-1 TRBV18 TGTGCCAGCTCACCACGACAGGAGAACACTGAAGCTTTCTTT CASSPRQENTEAFF
- - TRBJ1-4 TRBV7-9 TGTGCCAGCATCCCCTTCGGTGCAACTAATGAAAAACTGTTTTTT CASIPFGATNEKLFF
TRBD2 - TRBJ2-1 TRBV18 TGTGCCAGCTCACCCGGGGGGGCCTACAATGAGCAGTTCTTC CASSPGGAYNEQFF
- - TRBJ1-4 TRBV7-2 TGTGCCAGCAGCTTAGATCTCGCCTCTGCGGAAAAACTGTTTTTT CASSLDLASAEKLFF
TRBD2 - TRBJ2-5 TRBV2 TGTGCCAGCCGTATCGGGACTAGCGTTAAGACCCAGTACTTC CASRIGTSVKTQYF
- large TRBJ1-2 TRBV21-1 TGTGCCAGCATCATGCCGGCCGAGGGAGGCTATGGCTACACCTTC CASIMPAEGGYGYTF
- once TRBJ2-5 TRBV5-1 TGCGCCAGCAGCGAAAAAACAGGGTACCAAGAGACCCAGTACTTC CASSEKTGYQETQYF
- few TRBJ2-5 TRBV20-1 TGCAGAGGGGGGGTTGGAGAGACCCAGTACTTC CRGGVGETQYF
TRBD1 - TRBJ1-3 TRBV9 TGTGCCAGCAGCCCACAGTTTCTACAGGGGATCTCTGGAAACACCATATATTTT CASSPQFLQGISGNTIYF
TRBD2 - TRBJ2-1 TRBV27 TGTGCCAGCAGTTTCTTGACTAGCGGGGCCTACGAGCGTTTCTTC CASSFLTSGAYERFF
- - TRBJ2-7 TRBV18 TGTGCCAGCTCACCCGACAGGCTATCCTACGAGCAGTACTTC CASSPDRLSYEQYF
- - TRBJ1-1 TRBV28 TGTGCCAGCAGTTTACCCAGAAGGAACACTGAAGCTTTCTTT CASSLPRRNTEAFF
- - TRBJ2-7 TRBV5-1 TGCGCCAGCAGCTTGGTGGGTGGGGGGGAGCAGTACTTC CASSLVGGGEQYF